This T cell receptor beta chain came from a study of read filtering for tumor transcriptome and immune sequencing. This clonotype has more than one count but fewer than ten. The library was built from around 380 ng RNA with molecular barcoded adaptors for alpha/delta and beta/gamma chains. MiXCR was run by TCRdb on the reads, yielding one entry per CDR3 protein. The sample consists of tens of thousands of distinct CDR3 sequences, roughly a fifth of them appearing once. In germline, CDR1 is SGHDT, CDR2 YYEEEE. V was shortened by 0 bases and J by 14 bases, with 21 bases between the two germline ends. The CDR3 consists of 15 residues.

The chain employs TRBV5-6 and TRBJ2-4; D is undetermined. This TCR was sampled from a donor at least 40 years old with multiple myeloma. Sequencing was carried out using a population of CD138-negative cells sorted from bone marrow. CDR3 DNA: TGTGCCAGCAGCTTGGACTTTCTGGGGTCGAATAGGGAGTACTTC. Protein: CASSLDFLGSNREYF.